A selection of T cell receptor beta chains follows, all from one sample in a study of CD4 and CD8 cells across lung adenocarcinoma regions. TCRdb called the PCR reads again in MiXCR, with one record for every CDR3 protein. The sample shows under 20,000 distinct CDR3 sequences, more than 45% of them seen only once. Sequences were obtained from CD8+ T cells from the center of a lung tumor. These receptor sequences come from a female donor with lung adenocarcinoma. The CD4 and CD8 labels of this study may be unreliable. Each CDR3 is given without its conserved first and last residue. The order of the fields is CDR3 protein, V gene, J gene.

ASSLASGSGTQY,TRBV5-4,TRBJ2-5
ASSQGGGKDTQY,TRBV6-1,TRBJ2-3
AWLASGLRTGELF,TRBV30,TRBJ2-2
ASSSVATFPNEQY,TRBV6-1,TRBJ2-4
ASSDRPAGTLRPAIETQY,TRBV25-1,TRBJ2-5
ASSFNFDLAKNIQY,TRBV27,TRBJ2-4
ASSRQTSTYEQY,TRBV6-1,-
ASSDLRSSYEQY,TRBV6-1,TRBJ2-7
ASRPIPERGGNTDTQY,TRBV12-3/TRBV12-4,TRBJ2-3
ASSPGQGMNTEAF,TRBV5-1,TRBJ1-1
ASSYSPPGTGAYEQY,TRBV6-5,TRBJ2-7
ARSWRGEPDTQY,TRBV6-1,TRBJ2-3
ASSLSGSGGNIQY,TRBV6-1,TRBJ2-4
ASSESGPGGTDTQY,TRBV25-1,-
ASSLSLTYNEQF,TRBV7-3,TRBJ2-1
ASSEAETAGTGELF,TRBV6-1,TRBJ2-2
ASRNLGTGGSVYEQY,TRBV5-6,-
SARFGEGRATEAF,TRBV20-1,TRBJ1-1
ASSSPRGGGPDTQY,TRBV7-6,TRBJ2-3
ASSDSGLRAKDTQY,TRBV6-4,TRBJ2-4
ASSDPIKTGVVYNEQF,TRBV6-1,TRBJ2-1
AISESQGQETQF,TRBV10-3,-
ARGGTGRDPETQY,TRBV6-1,-
ASIRKTGMNTEAF,TRBV6-1,TRBJ1-1
ASRRGVAGVRGTNTQY,TRBV6-1,-
ASSEFGGGPGTYNEQF,TRBV6-1,TRBJ2-1
AMGQASGKSSYNEQF,TRBV10-3,TRBJ2-1
GRGIGGRDQDTQY,TRBV6-1,TRBJ2-5
ASSPREGYAGELF,TRBV18,TRBJ2-2
ASSLTSGVSYEQY,TRBV7-2,-
ASSPTGVHEQY,TRBV6-1,-
ASSEGGSRYNEQF,TRBV6-1,TRBJ2-1
ASSYGQAGEQF,TRBV6-5,TRBJ2-1
ASSSSGIYADTQY,TRBV6-5,TRBJ2-3
ASSYSPASEKLF,TRBV6-5,TRBJ1-4
SVAMERANEQF,TRBV29-1,TRBJ2-1
ASSTGGDTGELF,TRBV6-1,TRBJ2-2
ASSWGSGTTTDTQY,TRBV6-5,TRBJ2-3
ASSYSKLEGGSTDTLF,TRBV6-5,-
ASSYYPGLSPEQH,TRBV6-5,TRBJ1-6
ASSLDRFDEQY,TRBV7-7,-
AGHGGRGTDTQY,TRBV27,-
ASSEGLAILPEQF,TRBV6-1,TRBJ2-1
ASSVAQGADTQY,TRBV9,TRBJ2-3
SASGTAKEWEAF,TRBV20-1,TRBJ1-1
ASSENPGQGGYGYT,TRBV10-2,TRBJ1-2
ASSRRNTEAF,TRBV6-1,TRBJ1-1
ASSEIRAYEQY,TRBV2,-